These T cell receptor beta chains were read from a single sample in a study of high-grade serous ovarian cancer treatment subgroups. Using immunoSEQ multiplex PCR, the repertoire was profiled, and TCRdb retains in-frame clones only, with some absent. The table shows about 4,900 clones, with approximately 70% occurring only once. The sample comprised tumor tissue. The receptors here all came from a human donor with high-grade serous ovarian cancer. Each CDR3 is given with its conserved first and last residue. The D gene is left open where the match is weak. Not every row has a clone size; where given, it reads once, few, many or a size class.

abundance,v_gene,d_gene,j_gene,CDR3aa,CDR3nt
medium-sized,TRBV29-1,.,TRBJ2-3,CSVAGDSQGTWTQYF,TGCAGCGTTGCCGGGGACTCCCAGGGCACATGGACGCAGTATTTT
.,TRBV11-3,.,TRBJ1-1,CASSCRSLTEAFF,TGTGCCAGCAGCTGTAGGTCTCTCACTGAAGCTTTCTTT
.,TRBV18,TRBD2,TRBJ2-2,CASSPSSGVRNTGELFF,TGTGCCAGCTCACCGTCTAGCGGGGTACGGAACACCGGGGAGCTGTTTTTT
.,TRBV18,.,TRBJ2-1,CASSRGTTGEQFF,TGTGCCAGCTCACGAGGGACCACTGGAGAGCAGTTCTTC
.,TRBV10-3,TRBD1,TRBJ1-2,CAISEPDRGGYGYTF,TGTGCCATCAGTGAGCCCGACAGGGGGGGCTATGGCTACACCTTC
few,TRBV19,.,TRBJ1-5,CASSMRQGNQPQHF,TGTGCCAGTAGTATGAGGCAGGGCAATCAGCCCCAGCATTTT
.,TRBV19,TRBD1,TRBJ1-2,CASSPGTGFYGYTF,TGTGCCAGTAGTCCCGGGACAGGGTTCTATGGCTACACCTTC
.,TRBV14,.,TRBJ2-5,CASSLQRGWLPQETQYF,TGTGCCAGCAGCCTACAGCGTGGGTGGCTCCCCCAAGAGACCCAGTACTTC
.,TRBV7-8,TRBD1,TRBJ1-2,CASGDSNYGYTF,TGTGCCAGCGGGGACAGCAACTATGGCTACACCTTC
.,TRBV5-4,.,TRBJ2-3,CASSFGPGGTDTQYF,TGTGCCAGCAGCTTCGGGCCCGGAGGCACAGATACGCAGTATTTT
.,TRBV5-4,TRBD1,TRBJ2-5,CASSQATGGTETQYF,TGTGCCAGCAGCCAAGCGACAGGGGGCACGGAGACCCAGTACTTC
.,TRBV7-6,.,TRBJ2-5,CASSPWGKTQYF,TGTGCCAGCAGCCCGTGGGGGAAGACCCAGTACTTC
.,TRBV10-1,.,TRBJ1-6,CASSEQGNSPLHF,TGCGCCAGCAGTGAGCAGGGAAATTCACCCCTCCACTTT
.,TRBV9,.,TRBJ1-2,CASSPDANYGYTF,TGTGCCAGCAGCCCGGACGCTAACTATGGCTACACCTTC
.,TRBV10-1,.,TRBJ2-7,CASSESWEIHSYEQYF,TGCGCCAGCAGTGAGTCCTGGGAAATCCATTCCTACGAGCAGTACTTC
.,TRBV5-1,.,TRBJ2-1,CASRRTDYNEQFF,TGCGCCAGCCGCCGGACAGATTACAATGAGCAGTTCTTC
once,TRBV27,.,TRBJ2-7,CASSFRGQGEQYF,TGTGCCAGCAGTTTCAGGGGCCAGGGGGAGCAGTACTTC
few,TRBV6-4,.,TRBJ2-2,CASSDPRIGTGELFF,TGTGCCAGCAGTGACCCCAGGATTGGCACCGGGGAGCTGTTTTTT
.,TRBV11-2,TRBD2,TRBJ2-5,CASSSLAIQETQYF,TGTGCCAGCAGCTCACTAGCGATCCAAGAGACCCAGTACTTC
.,TRBV6-5,.,TRBJ2-7,CASSYLTSYEQYF,TGTGCCAGCAGTTACTTGACCTCCTACGAGCAGTACTTC
.,TRBV4-3,.,TRBJ1-1,CASSQSRAGNTEAFF,TGCGCCAGCAGCCAAAGTCGGGCGGGGAACACTGAAGCTTTCTTT
once,TRBV6-6,TRBD1,TRBJ2-7,CASSYGQGAVYEQYF,TGTGCCAGCAGTTACGGACAGGGGGCTGTCTACGAGCAGTACTTC
.,TRBV10-2,TRBD1,TRBJ1-5,CASSEAGTANQPQHF,TGCGCCAGCAGTGAGGCCGGGACAGCAAATCAGCCCCAGCATTTT
.,TRBV13,TRBD2,TRBJ2-1,CASSSLAGVNEQFF,TGTGCCAGCAGCTCGCTAGCGGGAGTCAATGAGCAGTTCTTC
once,TRBV7-6,.,TRBJ2-5,CASSLPQGVETQYF,TGTGCCAGCAGCTTACCCCAGGGTGTAGAGACCCAGTACTTC
few,TRBV2,.,TRBJ1-3,CASSITNSGNTIYF,TGTGCCAGCAGTATAACTAACTCTGGAAACACCATATATTTT
.,TRBV19,.,TRBJ2-7,CASSGRYEQYF,TGTGCCAGTAGTGGACGGTACGAGCAGTACTTC
large,TRBV4-3,TRBD2,TRBJ2-2,CASRPSAGAGELFF,TGCGCCAGCAGGCCAAGTGCGGGGGCCGGGGAGCTGTTTTTT
.,TRBV5-1,.,TRBJ1-1,CASSRTQVGNTEAFF,TGCGCCAGCAGCAGAACCCAGGTTGGGAACACTGAAGCTTTCTTT
.,TRBV5-5,.,TRBJ2-1,CASSFGGSYNEQFF,TGTGCCAGCAGCTTCGGGGGAAGCTACAATGAGCAGTTCTTC
.,TRBV15,.,TRBJ1-2,CATSRDRGFYGYTF,TGTGCCACCAGCAGAGATCGTGGGTTCTATGGCTACACCTTC
.,TRBV30,.,TRBJ2-5,CAGKVRGLGTQYF,TGTGCCGGGAAGGTTAGAGGACTGGGTACCCAGTACTTC
.,TRBV28,TRBD1,TRBJ2-7,CASSTTGLTGEQYF,TGTGCCAGCAGCACGACAGGGTTAACGGGAGAGCAGTACTTC
.,TRBV19,TRBD2,TRBJ2-1,CASSIADRSGSSYNEQFF,TGTGCCAGTAGTATAGCAGACCGGAGCGGGAGCTCCTACAATGAGCAGTTCTTC
.,TRBV29-1,TRBD2,TRBJ2-1,CSVEGLANEQFF,TGCAGCGTTGAAGGACTAGCTAATGAGCAGTTCTTC
few,TRBV18,TRBD2,TRBJ2-2,CASSSSGRFSTGELFF,TGTGCCAGCTCGTCTAGCGGGAGGTTTAGCACCGGGGAGCTGTTTTTT
.,TRBV7-9,.,TRBJ2-5,CASSPPPQETQYF,TGTGCCAGCAGCCCGCCCCCACAAGAGACCCAGTACTTC
.,TRBV7-9,.,TRBJ2-3,CASSFSGGVTDTQYF,TGTGCCAGCAGCTTTAGCGGTGGCGTAACAGATACGCAGTATTTT
.,TRBV10-3,.,TRBJ2-7,CAITTPGYEQYF,TGTGCCATCACCACCCCGGGCTACGAGCAGTACTTC
.,TRBV5-1,TRBD2,TRBJ2-4,CASSLAGGRNIQYF,TGCGCCAGCAGCTTGGCCGGGGGGAGAAACATTCAGTACTTC
.,TRBV4-1,.,TRBJ1-5,CASSQDRGQPQHF,TGCGCCAGCAGCCAAGATCGAGGACAGCCCCAGCATTTT